This TCR beta chain was identified in a study of blood T cell repertoires in COVID-19. Germline values: CDR1 SGHTA, CDR2 FQGNSA. V was clipped by 1 base and J by 3 bases, with 13 bases between them. The CDR3 spans 16 residues. Generated by immunoSEQ multiplex PCR, the TCRdb table keeps only in-frame clones and is missing some. This table has some 120,000 clones, approximately 85% appearing once. The TCR sequence derives from a human donor in a cohort sampled during active COVID-19. Sequencing input: peripheral blood. The chain links TRBV7-2 to TRBJ2-1; a possible D gene is TRBD2 (7 bases). The CDR3 sequence: CASSLVGGANYNEQFF. CDR3 nucleotides: TGTGCCAGCAGCTTAGTTGGGGGGGCGAACTACAATGAGCAGTTCTTC.